These 17 T cell receptor beta chains were sequenced from one sample in a study of T-cell memory formation after mild COVID-19. TCRdb re-analysed the 5' RACE reads in MiXCR, keeping a single row per CDR3 protein. The sample yields about 270,000 distinct CDR3 sequences, 15% to 20% seen once. What was sequenced was PBMCs or a T cell subset sorted from them (not recorded which). These receptors were obtained from a man aged 18 to 35 who had mild COVID-19 (a few samples of this study predate the infection). Cell type and time point are not known.

This clonotype was seen many times. The gene calls are TRBV29-1 and TRBJ2-7; D unclear. V lost 1 base to trimming and J lost 3 bases, with 7 bases between them. The CDR3 runs to 12 residues. Per the germline V gene, CDR1 is SQVTM and CDR2 is ANQGSEA. The CDR3 DNA reads TGCAGCGTTGAAGTAGCCGACTACGAGCAGTACTTC. Translation: CSVEVADYEQYF.

This clonotype was seen more than once but under ten times. V is TRBV6-1 and J is TRBJ1-5, with D possibly TRBD1 on 5 matching bases. Germline V gene data show CDR1 as MNHNS and CDR2 as SASEGT. With 4 bases removed from V and 5 bases from J, the gap between germline ends came to 9 bases. The length of the CDR3 is 13 residues. Here the CDR3 reads CASSVRDDQPQHF. CDR3 sequence (DNA): TGTGCCAGCAGTGTCCGGGACGATCAGCCCCAGCATTTT.

This clonotype was observed a few times. The CDR3 loop is CASSSTGTSYEQYF. In DNA form, the CDR3 reads TGTGCCAGCAGCTCAACCGGGACATCCTACGAGCAGTACTTC. V usage is TRBV7-9 and J usage is TRBJ2-7; D might be TRBD1 (6 bases). The germline V and J ends were trimmed by 4 bases and 1 base, with 11 bases remaining between them. The germline gives CDR1 SEHNR, CDR2 FQNEAQ (reference sequence). This CDR3 is built from 14 residues.

This chain links TRBV5-6 with TRBJ1-4; TRBD1 agrees at 10 bases. After removal of 2 bases from V and 8 bases from J, the junction contained 6 bases not matched to a gene. Germline CDR1 reads SGHDT; CDR2 reads YYEEEE. CDR3 length: 15 amino acids. DNA of the CDR3: TGTGCCAGCAGCTTCCGGGACAGGGGAGGGGAAAAACTGTTTTTT. Amino acids: CASSFRDRGGEKLFF.

This clonotype was seen only a few times. The chain uses TRBV7-2 and TRBJ2-7; 13 positions agree with TRBD2. CDR3 length equals 16 residues. V gave up 1 base and J gave up 3 bases; unmatched junction bases: 3. Germline values: CDR1 SGHTA, CDR2 FQGNSA. CDR3 sequence: CASSLEGTSGVYEQYF. The CDR3, as DNA: TGTGCCAGCAGCTTAGAGGGGACTAGCGGGGTCTACGAGCAGTACTTC.

The sample holds many counts of this clonotype. J is TRBJ2-2 and V is TRBV18; tentative D call: TRBD2 (5 bases). Trimming pared 2 bases from V and 1 base from J, leaving 5 bases between. Germline assignment: CDR1 KGHSH and CDR2 LQKENI. This CDR3 region has 14 residues. CDR3 amino acids: CASSPAGNTGELFF. CDR3 in DNA: TGTGCCAGCTCACCAGCGGGGAACACCGGGGAGCTGTTTTTT.

The chain joins TRBV27 to TRBJ1-6; a possible D gene is TRBD1 (5 bases). CDR3 length equals 19 residues. Germline V gene data show CDR1 as MNHEY and CDR2 as SMNVEV (reference sequence). Deletions cut 6 bases from V and 4 bases from J, with 25 bases between. DNA of the CDR3: TGTGCCAGCAGAACTGCCCCCCGGGACTCTAGCTTTTATAATTCACCCCTCCACTTT. Translating it yields CASRTAPRDSSFYNSPLHF.

CDR3 loop: CASSIVRGSGANVLTF. The CDR3 DNA follows: TGTGCCAGCAGTATAGTCAGGGGATCTGGGGCCAACGTCCTGACTTTC. The chain links TRBV6-2 or TRBV6-3 to TRBJ2-6, with a weak D call TRBD1 (6 bases). This CDR3 region has 16 residues. CDR1 and CDR2 (germline): MNHEY, SVGEGT. V was clipped by 5 bases and J by 1 base, with 12 bases between them.

This clonotype was seen a few times. The chain is built from TRBV25-1 and TRBJ2-3; D might be TRBD1 or TRBD2, each matching 6 bases. CDR1 and CDR2 from the germline V gene are MGHDK and SYGVNS. V lost 2 bases, J lost 0 bases, and 15 bases lay in between. The CDR3 has 17 residues. The CDR3 bases are TGTGCCAGCAGTGAACTATCCGGGGGCGATAGCACAGATACGCAGTATTTT. This encodes CASSELSGGDSTDTQYF.

This rearrangement joins TRBV3-1 to TRBJ2-3; no clear D gene. V lost 1 base, J lost 1 base, and 12 bases lay in between. Germline V gene data show CDR1 as LGHDT and CDR2 as YNNKEL (reference sequence). This CDR3 has 16 amino acids. The CDR3 protein is CASSQGIPGGTDTQYF. The CDR3 nucleotides read TGTGCCAGCAGCCAAGGGATCCCGGGTGGCACAGATACGCAGTATTTT.

The J gene is TRBJ1-1, the V gene TRBV9; a possible D gene is TRBD1 (5 bases). V lost 4 bases and J lost 0, with 13 bases in between. Looked up from germline, CDR1 is SGDLS and CDR2 is YYNGEE. The CDR3 has 15 amino acids. The CDR3 sequence is CASSPRGTMNTEAFF. DNA for the CDR3: TGTGCCAGCAGCCCCCGAGGGACCATGAACACTGAAGCTTTCTTT.

This clonotype has only a few counts. The chain is built from TRBV4-1 and TRBJ2-1, with 12 bases identical to TRBD2. After removal of 3 bases from V and 8 bases from J, the junction contained 5 bases not matched to a gene. CDR1 is MGHRA, CDR2 YSYEKL, per germline. There are 15 residues in the CDR3. The CDR3 here is CASSHGLAGRYEQFF. CDR3 nucleotides: TGCGCCAGCAGCCACGGACTAGCGGGGAGGTATGAGCAGTTCTTC.

This clonotype was seen a few times. This sequence joins TRBV4-1 and TRBJ1-1; weak D call: TRBD1 (5 bases). The CDR3 loop spans 14 amino acids. Germline CDR1 and CDR2: MGHRA and YSYEKL. The ends were cut back, 1 base at V and 6 bases at J, with 12 bases in the middle. The chain's CDR3 is CASSQVPGSAEAFF. The CDR3, as DNA: TGCGCCAGCAGCCAAGTGCCAGGGTCTGCTGAAGCTTTCTTT.

The table lists this clonotype with a few counts. V is TRBV6-5 and J is TRBJ1-5; no firm D call. CDR3 length: 13 amino acids. V was clipped by 0 bases and J by 7 bases, with 7 bases between them. Germline CDR1 is MNHEY and CDR2 is SVGAGI. As DNA, the CDR3 is TGTGCCAGCAGTTACTCGACGTCCCAGCCCCAGCATTTT. Residues: CASSYSTSQPQHF.

In this sample, this clonotype turned up a few times. This rearrangement joins TRBV7-2 to TRBJ2-2; no reliable D call. This CDR3 is built from 14 residues. Trimming pared 5 bases from V and 0 bases from J, leaving 7 bases between. CDR1 is SGHTA, CDR2 FQGNSA, per germline. The CDR3, as DNA: TGTGCCAGCAGCCGAAGAGCGAACACCGGGGAGCTGTTTTTT. This sequence encodes CASSRRANTGELFF.

Remarks on this clonotype: Just one base apart from a much larger clone, this may be a read error. V gene TRBV20-1 combines with J gene TRBJ2-7, with 10 bases matching TRBD1. The CDR3 has 13 residues. V shed 4 bases, J shed 5 bases, and the junction held 5 bases outside the gene matches. From germline, CDR1 is DFQATT and CDR2 SNEGSKA (reference sequence). The CDR3 nucleotides are TGCAGTGCTAACGGGACAGGGGACCACGAGCAGTACTTC. The encoded protein is CSANGTGDHEQYF.

The V gene is TRBV28, the J gene TRBJ2-4; 7 bases map to TRBD2. The CDR3 sequence is 15 residues long. Germline assignment: CDR1 MDHEN and CDR2 SYDVKM. Unmatched junction bases numbered 7, after V lost 8 bases and J lost 0 bases. CDR3 protein: CASRGAGTAKNIQYF. As DNA, the CDR3 is TGTGCCAGCCGCGGAGCGGGGACAGCCAAAAACATTCAGTACTTC.